Below, one TCR beta chain is given with its context. This record belongs to a study of blood T cell repertoires in COVID-19. Study-level background: Donors in the United States, Italy and Spain gave samples during acute or convalescent COVID-19. PBMCs, B-cell-depleted T cells, or T cells were the source of the cDNA or gDNA that made up the material.

Germline V lookup: CDR1 SGHRS, CDR2 YFSETQ. Trimming removed 0 bases at V and 8 bases at J, with 17 bases between. The CDR3 is 16 amino acids. Original processing notes: Cell counts per sample came from amplifying reference gene primers. Only in-frame clones appear in the TCRdb table, and some are missing; sequencing was by immunoSEQ multiplex PCR. V and J calls and clone size come straight from that table; D and trimming were deduced from the DNA. The data contain about 260,000 clones, about 90% of them singletons. V is TRBV5-1 and J is TRBJ1-4; D may be TRBD1 (5 bases). Specimen: peripheral blood. The clonotype was recovered from a woman in her forties or fifties with acute or convalescent COVID-19. Here the CDR3 DNA reads TGCGCCAGCAGCTTGGTCGGGGGGTCCCTTGTCGAAAAACTGTTTTTT. As protein: CASSLVGGSLVEKLFF.